One and the same sample provided the 24 T cell receptor beta chains below, sequenced in a study of blood T cell repertoires in COVID-19. Assay: immunoSEQ multiplex PCR; the TCRdb copy retains only in-frame clones and omits some. The profile shows approximately 220,000 clones, 83% of them singletons. Sequenced: peripheral blood. All receptors come from a woman in her thirties or forties with active or convalescent COVID-19.

The genes are TRBV9 and TRBJ2-2, with TRBD1 identical over 8 bases. Trimming cost V 5 bases and J 3 bases; bases outside gene matches: 3. CDR3 size: 14 residues. Germline lookup yields CDR1 SGDLS and CDR2 YYNGEE. CDR3 sequence (DNA): TGTGCCAGCAGACGGGGACAGGACACCGGGGAGCTGTTTTTT. Encoded protein: CASRRGQDTGELFF.

The V and J genes are TRBV27 and TRBJ1-2, with 9 bases matching TRBD1. The CDR3 is 13 residues long. In germline, CDR1 is MNHEY, CDR2 SMNVEV (reference sequence). V trimming: 3 bases; J trimming: 7 bases; junction bases outside the gene matches: 3. This CDR3 reads CASSFGTGRGYTF. CDR3 DNA: TGTGCCAGCAGTTTCGGGACAGGGCGTGGCTACACCTTC.

The gene calls are TRBV19 and TRBJ1-3; no clear D. CDR3 length: 18 residues. The V and J ends lost 1 base and 4 bases respectively, with 20 bases between them. Per the germline V gene, CDR1 is LNHDA and CDR2 is SQIVND (reference sequence). This chain's CDR3 is CASSIAFARTAGGNTIYF. CDR3 DNA sequence: TGTGCCAGTAGTATAGCGTTCGCACGGACTGCGGGGGGAAACACCATATATTTT.

The gene calls are TRBV19 and TRBJ1-1; D is undetermined. This CDR3 comprises 13 residues. V was clipped by 5 bases and J by 3 bases, with 10 bases between them. Germline V lookup: CDR1 LNHDA, CDR2 SQIVND (reference sequence). CDR3 sequence reads: CASSGDLDTEAFF. CDR3 nucleotides: TGTGCCAGTAGTGGAGACCTGGACACTGAAGCTTTCTTT.

The chain combines TRBV28 with TRBJ2-5; no reliable D call. Germline V CDR1 and CDR2: MDHEN, SYDVKM. The CDR3 is 11 residues long. The CDR3 loop is CMIRSQETQYF. DNA of the CDR3: TGTATGATACGCAGTCAAGAGACCCAGTACTTC.

This clone was recorded a few times. A much bigger clone sits one base away, suggesting this may be a read error. The same CDR3 can be traced to other DNA sequences in this sample. The rearrangement links TRBV5-1 to TRBJ1-1; 11 bases fit TRBD1. Trimming took 3 bases from V and 5 from J; bases not matched to a gene: 3. The CDR3 consists of 14 residues. Germline CDR1 is SGHRS and CDR2 is YFSETQ. The CDR3 loop reads CASSSGTGGTEAFF. CDR3 nucleotide sequence: TGCGCCAGCAGCTCCGGGACAGGGGGTACTGAAGCTTTCTTT.

The V call is TRBV19, the J call TRBJ1-6, with 7 bases that match TRBD1. This CDR3 region has 14 residues. The V and J ends lost 5 bases and 7 bases, in that order; junction bases with no gene match: 5. The germline gives CDR1 LNHDA, CDR2 SQIVND (reference sequence). The CDR3 nucleotides read TGTGCCAGTAGTTTGGGACAGCTGAATTCACCCCTCCACTTT. It specifies CASSLGQLNSPLHF.

The rearrangement links TRBV15 to TRBJ1-1; D unclear. The CDR3 is 13 residues long. CDR1 and CDR2 (germline): LNHNV, YYDKDF (reference sequence). V lost 0 bases and J 6 bases, leaving 8 bases between the germline ends. The CDR3: CATSRDREAEAFF. The CDR3 coding sequence is TGTGCCACCAGCAGAGATCGGGAGGCTGAAGCTTTCTTT.

The chain recombines TRBV19 with TRBJ1-1, with TRBD1 matching over 10 bases. The germline gives CDR1 LNHDA, CDR2 SQIVND (reference sequence). CDR3 length: 16 amino acids. The trim removed 8 bases at V and 1 base at J, leaving 10 bases unmatched. In DNA form, the CDR3 reads TGTGCCAGTGGTAGACAGGGGGCGAGGGAGAACACTGAAGCTTTCTTT. Translating it yields CASGRQGARENTEAFF.

This clone appeared once. The rearrangement links TRBV30 to TRBJ1-5; D is perhaps TRBD1 (6 bases). The germline V gene has CDR1 GTSNPN and CDR2 SVGIG (reference sequence). CDR3 length: 14 residues. V gave up 1 base and J gave up 5 bases, with 12 bases separating them. The chain's CDR3 is CAWSDRVWDQPQHF. DNA for the CDR3: TGTGCCTGGAGTGACAGGGTCTGGGATCAGCCCCAGCATTTT.

The V call is TRBV5-1, the J call TRBJ1-4; TRBD1 matches at 8 bases. Germline-derived CDR1 and CDR2 are SGHRS and YFSETQ. The CDR3 length is 16 residues. V lost 2 bases to trimming and J lost 2 bases; unmatched junction nucleotides: 5. DNA of the CDR3: TGCGCCAGCAGCTTAGTCAGGGGGCTCACTAATGAAAAACTGTTTTTT. It yields the protein CASSLVRGLTNEKLFF.

The chain uses TRBV11-3 and TRBJ2-1; possible D gene TRBD1, 5 bases. The CDR3 is 14 amino acids. The V end was cut by 5 bases, the J end by 9 bases, with 17 bases between. The germline V gene encodes CDR1 SGHNT and CDR2 YENEEA. The CDR3 sequence is CASSLTGNQGEQFF. The DNA for the CDR3 is TGTGCCAGCAGCCTAACAGGAAATCAGGGTGAGCAGTTCTTC. Using reference TRBV11-3 and TRBJ2-1 for the parts outside the CDR3, the full variable domain is EAGVVQSPRYKIIEKKQPVAFWCNPISGHNTLYWYLQNLGQGPELLIRYENEEAVDDSQLPKDRFSAERLKGVDSTLKIQPAELGDSAVYLCASSLTGNQGEQFFGPGTRLTVL.

This clone was seen a handful of times. The J gene is TRBJ2-3, the V gene TRBV7-9, with D unresolved. Trimming took off 6 bases at V and 1 base at J, with 14 bases between the two ends. Germline V gene data show CDR1 as SEHNR and CDR2 as FQNEAQ (reference sequence). This CDR3 comprises 15 residues. The CDR3 DNA follows: TGTGCCAGCAGGCCGATGTTATCGGGCACAGATACGCAGTATTTT. Translation gives CASRPMLSGTDTQYF.

The V gene is TRBV27, the J gene TRBJ2-2, with 8 bases fitting TRBD1. V lost 4 bases to trimming and J lost 1 base; unmatched junction nucleotides: 5. Germline V gives CDR1 MNHEY, CDR2 SMNVEV (reference sequence). CDR3 length: 16 amino acids. CDR3 DNA sequence: TGTGCCAGCAGTTGGTACGGACAGGGGAACACCGGGGAGCTGTTTTTT. Residues: CASSWYGQGNTGELFF.

This clone has more than one count but fewer than ten. This CDR3 is CAWSVTSGSYNEQFF. The DNA for the CDR3 is TGTGCCTGGAGTGTGACTAGCGGCTCCTACAATGAGCAGTTCTTC. The chain recombines TRBV30 with TRBJ2-1; 9 bases match TRBD2. The CDR3 loop spans 15 amino acids. Germline CDR1 GTSNPN, CDR2 SVGIG (reference sequence). With V trimmed by 0 bases and J by 0 bases, 0 bases remained unmatched.

This CDR3 is CASSLYRASSYNEQFF. CDR3 in DNA: TGTGCCAGCAGCTTGTACAGGGCTTCCTCCTACAATGAGCAGTTCTTC. J is TRBJ2-1 and V is TRBV7-6; the D gene is possibly TRBD1 (6 bases). CDR1 is SGHVS and CDR2 is FNYEAQ in the germline V gene. The CDR3 runs to 16 residues. V lost 3 bases to trimming and J lost 0 bases, with 12 bases between them.

The chain is built from TRBV19 and TRBJ2-7, with a possible D match to TRBD1 (5 bases). Germline assignment: CDR1 LNHDA and CDR2 SQIVND (reference sequence). Trimming shortened V by 3 bases and J by 5 bases, and 14 bases separated the two germline ends. The CDR3 is 14 amino acids. The CDR3 protein is CASSIRRQRDEQYF. CDR3 coding DNA: TGTGCCAGTAGTATTCGAAGACAGAGAGACGAGCAGTACTTC.

The chain joins TRBV24-1 to TRBJ2-1, with a weak D call TRBD2 (5 bases). Trimming pared 0 bases from V and 6 bases from J, leaving 17 bases between. Germline V gene data show CDR1 as KGHDR and CDR2 as SFDVKD. This CDR3 is built from 17 residues. CDR3 nucleotide sequence: TGTGCCACCAGTGATTTGCATCTCGGGGTAAAGGTCAATGAGCAGTTCTTC. Residues: CATSDLHLGVKVNEQFF.

V gene TRBV30 combines with J gene TRBJ2-7, with a weak D call TRBD1 (7 bases). The CDR3 contains 11 residues. V lost 5 bases and J 6 bases, leaving 11 bases between the germline ends. Germline-derived CDR1 and CDR2 are GTSNPN and SVGIG (reference sequence). The CDR3 DNA sequence: TGTGCCTGGGCAGGGGGACTCGAGCAGTACTTC. Translated, it gives CAWAGGLEQYF.

The chain combines TRBV9 with TRBJ2-1; 9 nucleotides line up with TRBD1. Germline-derived CDR1 and CDR2 are SGDLS and YYNGEE. There are 15 residues in the CDR3. With V trimmed by 4 bases and J by 4 bases, 6 bases remained unmatched. The CDR3 DNA is TGTGCCAGCAGCCTCGACAGGGGGACGTACAATGAGCAGTTCTTC. This translates into CASSLDRGTYNEQFF.

V usage is TRBV18 and J usage is TRBJ2-1; 8 positions match TRBD2. Germline V CDR1 and CDR2: KGHSH, LQKENI. The V and J ends lost 6 bases and 5 bases, in that order; junction bases with no gene match: 18. The CDR3 is 18 residues long. CDR3 sequence (DNA): TGTGCCAGCTCCCCCCTCCCTCAAGCGGGAGCAGGGAACAATGAGCAGTTCTTC. It translates to CASSPLPQAGAGNNEQFF.

This chain uses TRBV4-3 with TRBJ2-3; 8 positions agree with TRBD2. The CDR3 spans 14 residues. In germline, CDR1 is LGHNA, CDR2 YSLEER. V dropped 1 base and J dropped 6; count of bases not matched to a gene: 3. CDR3 protein: CASSQAGGLDTQYF. In nucleotides, the CDR3 is TGCGCCAGCAGCCAAGCGGGGGGGCTCGATACGCAGTATTTT.

This sequence joins TRBV5-1 and TRBJ2-1; the D gene is possibly TRBD2 (6 bases). The CDR3 runs 17 residues. With 0 bases removed from V and 0 bases from J, the gap between germline ends came to 13 bases. Germline V gene sequence: CDR1 SGHRS, CDR2 YFSETQ. CDR3: CASSLGLGHSSYNEQFF. Written as DNA, the CDR3 is TGCGCCAGCAGCTTGGGACTAGGGCATAGCTCCTACAATGAGCAGTTCTTC.

The V and J genes are TRBV7-9 and TRBJ1-2; D call uncertain. This CDR3 contains 13 residues. Germline-derived CDR1 and CDR2 are SEHNR and FQNEAQ (reference sequence). The V and J ends lost 5 bases and 2 bases respectively, with 9 bases between them. The CDR3, as DNA: TGTGCCAGCAGCGAGCGAGGGAACTATGGCTACACCTTC. Amino acids: CASSERGNYGYTF.